Below, 13 T cell receptor beta chains from the same sample are listed, as sequenced in a study of Ad26.COV2.S vaccination and SARS-CoV-2 variants. Treatment in this sample: some 20 received Ad26.COV2.S at low or high dose, single or two shots; 5 received placebo; per-sample allocation not given. Material that was analyzed had been drawn on day 63 after the first vaccine or placebo injection. Libraries were prepared by immunoSEQ multiplex PCR; TCRdb keeps only in-frame clonotypes and omits some of them. In the table there are 400,000 to 500,000 clones, 75% to 90% of which are singletons. Sequenced here: peripheral blood, sampled in a trial of Ad26.COV2.S vaccine versus placebo. Source of these receptors: a person between 18 and 60 years old who received the Ad26.COV2.S COVID-19 vaccine or a placebo.

J is TRBJ1-1 and V is TRBV20-1; the D gene is possibly TRBD1 (6 bases). The CDR3 totals 14 residues. Trimming took 3 bases from V and 0 from J, leaving 11 bases between them. Germline CDR1 DFQATT, CDR2 SNEGSKA (reference sequence). The CDR3 region is CSASWGAMNTEAFF. The CDR3 region has the DNA TGCAGTGCTAGTTGGGGGGCTATGAACACTGAAGCTTTCTTT.

In regard to this clone: Other DNA sequences in the same sample also yield this CDR3. J is TRBJ1-1 and V is TRBV5-1; D gene uncertain. CDR3 size: 14 residues. Germline CDR1 SGHRS, CDR2 YFSETQ. Between the trimmed V and J ends, which lost 1 base and 1 base, there was a span of 8 bases. The CDR3 sequence: CASSLNTGNTEAFF. The CDR3 DNA sequence: TGCGCCAGCAGCTTGAACACGGGGAACACTGAAGCTTTCTTT.

This chain joins TRBV6-5 and TRBJ2-1; the D gene is possibly TRBD2 (7 bases). This CDR3 has 14 residues. Per germline, CDR1 MNHEY and CDR2 SVGAGI. V shed 6 bases and J shed 2 bases, with 11 bases lying between them. CDR3 in DNA: TGTGCCAGCAGGGGGGGGGCCCCCTACAATGAGCAGTTCTTC. This encodes CASRGGAPYNEQFF.

This chain connects TRBV5-8 to TRBJ2-1; no firm D call. Germline CDR1 reads SGHTS; CDR2 reads YDEGEE. The CDR3 runs 14 residues. V lost 1 base to trimming and J lost 12 bases, with 17 bases between them. The CDR3 bases are TGTGCCAGCAGCTTGACGACATGGGTGGGTGGGCAGTTCTTC. Residues: CASSLTTWVGGQFF.

This chain links TRBV5-1 with TRBJ1-1; 7 nucleotides match TRBD1. After removal of 1 base from V and 2 bases from J, the junction contained 2 bases not matched to a gene. The CDR3 extends over 14 amino acids. The germline V gene has CDR1 SGHRS and CDR2 YFSETQ. In DNA, the CDR3 is TGCGCCAGCAGCTTGACAGGGGCTAACACTGAAGCTTTCTTT. This codes for CASSLTGANTEAFF.

The V gene is TRBV18, the J gene TRBJ1-1; TRBD1 is a possible D gene (5 bases). The CDR3 extends over 13 amino acids. V shed 5 bases and J shed 6 bases, with 13 bases lying between them. CDR1 and CDR2 from the germline V gene are KGHSH and LQKENI. For the CDR3, the DNA is TGTGCCAGCTCATTTTCGACAGTAGCTGAAGCTTTCTTT. Protein: CASSFSTVAEAFF.

CDR3 sequence: CASSRGTADTGELFF. CDR3 in DNA: TGCGCCAGCAGCCGCGGGACAGCAGACACCGGGGAGCTGTTTTTT. The chain carries TRBV4-1 and TRBJ2-2; D may be TRBD1 (7 bases). Trimming removed 4 bases from V and 3 bases from J, with 12 bases in between. Germline loops: CDR1 MGHRA, CDR2 YSYEKL. The CDR3 length is 15 residues.

The chain employs TRBV4-1 and TRBJ1-4; D gene uncertain. The V and J ends lost 1 base and 8 bases respectively, with 14 bases between them. This CDR3 has 15 amino acids. The germline CDR1 and CDR2 sequences are MGHRA and YSYEKL. CDR3 in DNA: TGCGCCAGCAGCCAAGTACCGGGAACGGGGGAAAAACTGTTTTTT. Translation gives CASSQVPGTGEKLFF.

This clone occurred a few times. This chain links TRBV3-1 (or the pseudogene TRBV3-2) with TRBJ1-2; the D is unclear. Germline CDR1 reads LGHDT; CDR2 reads YNNKEL (reference sequence). This CDR3 has 13 residues. V was cut by 4 bases and J by 1 base, with 7 bases left in between. The CDR3 protein is CASSPSYNYGYTF. CDR3 coding DNA: TGTGCCAGCAGCCCTAGTTATAACTATGGCTACACCTTC.

The chain has TRBV7-2 and TRBJ1-5; TRBD1 is a possible D gene (6 bases). The length of the CDR3 is 14 residues. V gave up 3 bases and J gave up 7 bases, with 13 bases separating them. Per germline, CDR1 SGHTA and CDR2 FQGNSA. CDR3 bases: TGTGCCAGCAGCTTTGTACAGGGCGGGCAGCCCCAGCATTTT. It translates to CASSFVQGGQPQHF.

This clone was observed a single time. The rearrangement links TRBV20-1 to TRBJ2-5; 11 nucleotides line up with TRBD2. The CDR3 is 14 residues long. J gave up 2 bases and V 6 bases, and 5 bases lay outside the gene matches. Germline CDR1 and CDR2: DFQATT and SNEGSKA (reference sequence). The CDR3 DNA reads TGCAGTGCCAGTAGCGGGAGGGGACAAGAGACCCAGTACTTC. Translating it yields CSASSGRGQETQYF.

The V gene is TRBV2, the J gene TRBJ2-5, with TRBD1 as a possible D gene (6 bases). Germline CDR1 reads SNHLY; CDR2 reads FYNNEI. The CDR3 spans 14 residues. Trimming cost V 6 bases and J 5 bases, with 16 bases left between them. Here the CDR3 DNA reads TGTGCCAGCAGCGCATTGAGGGGGTCGGAGACCCAGTACTTC. It translates to CASSALRGSETQYF.

The rearrangement uses TRBV9 and TRBJ1-2; D ambiguous. The CDR3 is 13 residues long. Trimming removed 3 bases at V and 4 bases at J, with 10 bases between. CDR1 SGDLS and CDR2 YYNGEE come from the germline V gene. The CDR3 protein is CASSAPATYGYTF. CDR3 DNA: TGTGCCAGCAGCGCCCCAGCCACCTATGGCTACACCTTC.